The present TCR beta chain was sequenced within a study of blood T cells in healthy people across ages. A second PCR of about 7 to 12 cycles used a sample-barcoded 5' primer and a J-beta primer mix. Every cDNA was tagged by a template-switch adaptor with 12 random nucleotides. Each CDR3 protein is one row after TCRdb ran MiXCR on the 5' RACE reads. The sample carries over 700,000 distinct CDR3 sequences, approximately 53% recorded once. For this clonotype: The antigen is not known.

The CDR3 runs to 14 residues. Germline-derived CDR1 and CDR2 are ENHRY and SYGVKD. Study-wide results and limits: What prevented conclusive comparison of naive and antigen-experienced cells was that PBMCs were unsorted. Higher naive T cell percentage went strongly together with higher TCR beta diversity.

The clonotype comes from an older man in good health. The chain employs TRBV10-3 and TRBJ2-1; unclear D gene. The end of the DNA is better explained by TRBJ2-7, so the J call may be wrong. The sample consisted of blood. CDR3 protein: CAISVDHKLYEQYF. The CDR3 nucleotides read TGTGCCATCAGTGTGGACCATAAGTTATACGAGCAGTACTTC.